Many counts were recorded for the clone carrying this T cell receptor (beta chain). Its cognate antigen is unknown. These data come from a study of cytomegalovirus exposure and HLA in healthy donors. Germline CDR1 and CDR2: SEHNR and FQNEAQ (reference sequence). The CDR3 runs 17 residues. Trimming removed 1 base from V and 2 bases from J, with 16 bases in between. The PCR was carried out with 60 Vbeta primers and 13 Jbeta primers. The method was immunoSEQ multiplex PCR; TCRdb's version includes in-frame clones alone and lacks a portion of them. The table lists 90,000 to 100,000 clones, around 10% of them singletons. The study, taken as a whole, reports: According to reports, the classifier identified cytomegalovirus status with high specificity and sensitivity.

Input material: PBMCs. The sequence came from a man aged 50-60 years in good health and CMV-seropositive. The genes are TRBV7-9 and TRBJ2-3; no reliable D call. DNA for the CDR3: TGTGCCAGCAGCTTAGATCGGTCACCAACCTACACAGATACGCAGTATTTT. It yields the protein CASSLDRSPTYTDTQYF.